These 12 T cell receptor beta chains originate from one sample sequenced in a study of T cell clusters in autoimmune cytopenias. TRB was amplified from approximately 230 ng of peripheral blood genomic DNA per sample. TRB was amplified by touch-down multiplex PCR, primer pools A and B combined. Using the multiplex PCR reads, TCRdb records one entry per CDR3 protein without DNA. The listing records about 11,000 distinct CDR3 sequences. This same sample was also part of a study on T cell repertoires in aging, cancer and after chemotherapy.

The sequencing input was peripheral blood. The receptors were sampled from a human donor in good health.

The V and J genes are TRBV7-2 and TRBJ1-5; TCRdb selects TRBD1, and the lack of DNA leaves this call unchecked. The V gene's germline CDR1 is SGHTA and CDR2 FQGNSA. The CDR3 loop spans 15 amino acids. CDR3 loop: CASSWQGDSNQPQHF.

This clonotype is classed as medium-sized by frequency. The CDR3 loop reads CASSYSYNFGTGELFF. V is TRBV6-5 and J is TRBJ2-2. Looked up from germline, CDR1 is MNHEY and CDR2 is SVGAGI. The CDR3 sequence is 16 residues long.

The CDR3 sequence is CASSLESGFQHF. The V gene is TRBV7-9, the J gene TRBJ1-5; TCRdb's D call, TRBD1, is unchecked because there is no DNA. The germline V gene encodes CDR1 SEHNR and CDR2 FQNEAQ (reference sequence). The CDR3 has 12 residues.

CDR3 in amino acids: CASSLGSSLTDTQYF. The chain uses TRBV7-9 and TRBJ2-3. Germline-derived CDR1 and CDR2 are SEHNR and FQNEAQ (reference sequence). The CDR3 consists of 15 residues.

The chain is built from TRBV7-6 and TRBJ2-5; TCRdb's assignment of TRBD1 cannot be checked, as there is no DNA. This CDR3 is built from 15 residues. CDR1 is SGHVS, CDR2 FNYEAQ, per germline. CDR3 amino acids: CASSLGGGREETQYF.

The chain has TRBV11-2 and TRBJ1-4; TCRdb gives TRBD1 as the D gene, but with no DNA this cannot be confirmed. This CDR3 region has 18 residues. The germline V gene encodes CDR1 SGHAT and CDR2 FQNNGV. CDR3 sequence: CASSARQGANPDSEKLFF.

The chain is built from TRBV5-1 and TRBJ2-3; TCRdb designates TRBD1, a call that cannot be tested without DNA. This CDR3 is 15 amino acids long. Looked up from germline, CDR1 is SGHRS and CDR2 is YFSETQ. This CDR3 is CASSSGAGETDTQYF.

The chain combines TRBV18 with TRBJ2-7; TCRdb calls TRBD1, which cannot be checked without DNA. The CDR3 covers 14 residues. Germline V gives CDR1 KGHSH, CDR2 LQKENI. The CDR3 loop reads CASSSAGTSYEQYF.

This clonotype is identified as medium-sized from frequency. The rearrangement joins TRBV7-4 to TRBJ1-4. Germline assignment: CDR1 SGHVT and CDR2 SQSDAQ. The CDR3 extends over 14 amino acids. The CDR3 here is CASGPFIANEKLFF.

The gene calls are TRBV12-3 or TRBV12-4 and TRBJ2-7. CDR3 length equals 12 residues. The CDR3 region is CASSFLLYEQYF.

This clonotype is deemed medium-sized by its frequency. This chain joins TRBV19 and TRBJ2-7. This CDR3 comprises 14 residues. Looked up from germline, CDR1 is LNHDA and CDR2 is SQIVND (reference sequence). This CDR3 is CASSRERSSYEQYF.

CDR3 region: CASSDPGGGNTEAFF. V usage is TRBV10-2 and J usage is TRBJ1-1; the TRBD1 assignment by TCRdb is unverifiable without DNA. Germline CDR1 and CDR2: WSHSY and SAAADI. This CDR3 has 15 residues.